This T cell receptor (beta chain) was observed in a study of OX40 agonist ivuxolimab in advanced cancers. Study-wide context: Patients enrolled in dose escalation were diagnosed with hepatocellular carcinoma, melanoma, renal cell or head and neck cancer. Three patients responded partially, comprising one with hepatocellular carcinoma and two with cutaneous melanoma. Study-wide points: At 0.1 to 3.0 mg/kg, CD4+ and CD8+ blood T cells expanded clonally by week 6. CD4+ T cells averaged fewer expanded clones than CD8+ T cells.

Clones were sequenced by immunoSEQ multiplex PCR, and TCRdb holds only the in-frame ones, with some missing. The sample has about 80,000 clones; 85% to 90% are singletons. The CDR3 has 14 amino acids. Germline CDR1 reads SGHRS; CDR2 reads YFSETQ. Trimming took 7 bases from V and 2 from J, leaving 12 bases between them. Notes on this clone: Its cognate antigen is unknown.

This sample comprised CD4+ or CD8+ T cells sorted from blood, obtained in a trial of the OX40 agonist ivuxolimab. This receptor was obtained from an adult with an advanced solid tumor such as melanoma, head and neck, liver or kidney cancer. The V call is TRBV5-1, the J call TRBJ2-2; D is perhaps TRBD1 (6 bases). CDR3 loop: CASWTGTNTGELFF. The CDR3, as DNA: TGCGCCAGCTGGACCGGGACAAACACCGGGGAGCTGTTTTTT.